What follows is one T cell receptor beta chain and its context. In the original workflow: Reference gene primer amplification gave estimated nucleated cell counts. Produced via immunoSEQ multiplex PCR; TCRdb's table is partial and in-frame only. D and trimming were read from the DNA, whereas the V and J calls and clone size are those reported in that table. The sample includes about 250,000 clones, around 80% of them seen just once. Between the trimmed V and J ends, which lost 5 bases and 3 bases, there was a span of 17 bases. CDR1 is MDHEN and CDR2 is SYDVKM in the germline V gene. The CDR3 sequence is 15 residues long. The entry originates in a study of blood T cell repertoires in COVID-19.

The clonotype originates from a man aged 80 or over with acute or convalescent COVID-19. The V call is TRBV28, the J call TRBJ2-7, with D maybe TRBD1 (6 bases). The sequenced sample was peripheral blood. The CDR3 reads CASSPNRGQHYEQYF. The CDR3 nucleotides are TGTGCCAGCAGTCCGAACAGAGGACAGCACTACGAGCAGTACTTC.